This TCR beta chain was sequenced in a study of cytomegalovirus exposure and HLA in healthy donors. 13 Jbeta primers and 60 Vbeta primers were used for the PCR. Profiled with immunoSEQ multiplex PCR; TCRdb holds only in-frame clones, not every one. The table has under 130,000 clones, almost 80% seen once. This CDR3 region has 14 residues. V shed 1 base, J shed 7 bases, and the junction held 7 bases outside the gene matches. Germline V gene data show CDR1 as SGHRS and CDR2 as YFSETQ. This cohort consisted of healthy bone marrow donors. Donors likely had unrecorded immune exposures despite being nominally healthy when sampled. Study conclusions and caveats: Links to common viral pathogens appeared, in a later analysis, for several of the most significant clusters. The HLA-A and HLA-B alleles of most subjects were reportedly predicted accurately from TCR beta sequences.

A note on this clone: Its specificity is unknown.

The specimen was PBMCs. V and J are TRBV5-1 and TRBJ2-7; 8 bases are a match to TRBD2. The source is a man aged 50-59 years in good health and CMV-seropositive. The CDR3 nucleotides are TGCGCCAGCAGCTTGTCAGCGGGAGACAGAGAGCAGTACTTC. Its translation: CASSLSAGDREQYF.